This TCR beta chain was sequenced in a study of human T cells and chemical hapten exposure. Time point indicated: patch test 3, about 24 weeks after DPC sensitization. The treatment denotes: therapeutic diphenylcyclopropenone sensitization with weekly scalp DPC. Whole-study results and caveats: Expanded TCRs formed significantly more large CDR3 similarity clusters than controls.

CDR3 length equals 13 residues. In germline, CDR1 is KGHDR, CDR2 SFDVKD. V gave up 7 bases and J gave up 5 bases; unmatched junction bases: 5. Concerning this clonotype: Its antigen is still unknown.

The study used a library that attached unique molecular identifiers to individual cDNA molecules. The authors' processing: The number of TCRs in each sample had a median of about 95,000 and spanned roughly 23,224 to 750,000. TCRdb called the RACE reads again in MiXCR, with one record for every CDR3 protein. TCRdb's processing, not the study's, gives the V and J calls here. The table has 150,000 to 200,000 distinct CDR3 sequences, about 22% seen once; the top ten hold 2% to 2.5%. The TCR originated in a woman in her thirties or forties with alopecia areata. Some clones in this sample may be carry-over from other donors' samples. Material: whole blood, obtained in connection with sensitization to the hapten diphenylcyclopropenone (DPC). V usage is TRBV24-1 and J usage is TRBJ2-5; TRBD1 matches at 8 bases. CDR3 nucleotides: TGTGCCACCAGCAGACAGGGGTCGGAGACCCAGTACTTC. Its protein is CATSRQGSETQYF.